This T cell receptor (beta chain) was recovered during a study of tumor-infiltrating lymphocytes in primary liver carcinoma. Background on the study: Lesions, classed as T1-T3 N0M0, spanned 4.2 to 10 cm across.

Reverse transcription of approximately 500 ng total RNA with a constant-region primer produced TCR beta cDNA. It was through three nested multiplex PCR rounds of slightly modified ARM-PCR that TCR beta libraries arose. TCRdb re-called the multiplex PCR reads with MiXCR, one entry per CDR3 protein. The table lists roughly 91,000 distinct CDR3 sequences, over 55% of them singletons. This clonotype was picked up one time. A read error may explain this, as a much larger clone is one base away. Extraction of RNA together with DNA used about 17-31 mg of unsorted bulk tissue. The patients presented with primary liver carcinoma, which was managed through surgical resection. At sampling, these chronic HBV carriers had received no treatment. Sequencing used liver tumor tissue from sampling region 5. Sample subset: tumor region T5, tumor centre. This TCR came from an older woman with primary liver carcinoma and hepatitis B virus infection.

This CDR3 is CASSTTTSQGNTIYF. The CDR3, as DNA: TGTGCCAGCAGCACCACCACAAGTCAGGGAAACACCATATATTTT. The chain couples TRBV7-8 to TRBJ1-3; no definite D call. With 5 bases removed from V and 4 bases from J, the gap between germline ends came to 15 bases. CDR1 and CDR2 (germline): SGHVS, FQNEAQ. This CDR3 has 15 residues.